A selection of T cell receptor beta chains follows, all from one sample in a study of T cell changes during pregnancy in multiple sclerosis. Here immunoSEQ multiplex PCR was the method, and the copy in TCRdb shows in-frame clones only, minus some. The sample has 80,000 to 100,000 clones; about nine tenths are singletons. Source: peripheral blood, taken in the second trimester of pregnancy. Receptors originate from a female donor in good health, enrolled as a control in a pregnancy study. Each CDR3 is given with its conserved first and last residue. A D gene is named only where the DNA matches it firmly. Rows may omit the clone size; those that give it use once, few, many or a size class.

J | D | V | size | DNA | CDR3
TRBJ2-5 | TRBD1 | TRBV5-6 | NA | TGTGCCAGCAGCGGGGACAGGGTATTACAAGAGACCCAGTACTTC | CASSGDRVLQETQYF
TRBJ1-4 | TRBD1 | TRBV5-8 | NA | TGTGCCAGCAGCCCCGGGACAGGCCCTTCACCCTTTGAAAAACTGTTTTTT | CASSPGTGPSPFEKLFF
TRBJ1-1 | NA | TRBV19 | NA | TGTGCCAGTAACCTCGGGACAACGGCTTTCTTT | CASNLGTTAFF
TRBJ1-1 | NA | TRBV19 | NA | TGTGCCAGTAGTGCCGGAGTCGGGAAAGCTTTCTTT | CASSAGVGKAFF
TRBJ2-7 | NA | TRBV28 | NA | TGTGCCAGCAGTACCGGGAACCACTACGAGCAGTACTTC | CASSTGNHYEQYF
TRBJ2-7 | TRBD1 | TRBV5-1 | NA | TGCGCCAGCAGCCCGGTACAGGGGCCCTACGAGCAGTACTTC | CASSPVQGPYEQYF
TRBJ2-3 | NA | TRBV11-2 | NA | TGTGCCAGCAGCTTAGATCACAGACCCACAGATACGCAGTATTTT | CASSLDHRPTDTQYF
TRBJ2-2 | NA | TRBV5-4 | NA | TGTGCCAGCAGCCCTAGACTACCTTATAACACCGGGGAGCTGTTTTTT | CASSPRLPYNTGELFF
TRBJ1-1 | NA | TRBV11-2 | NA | TGTGCCAGCAGCCCGTTGGGACAGAACACTGAAGCTTTCTTT | CASSPLGQNTEAFF
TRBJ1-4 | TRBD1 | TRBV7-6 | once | TGTGCCAGCAGCTTAGAGGACAGGGTCGAACCCCTAAATGAAAAACTGTTTTTT | CASSLEDRVEPLNEKLFF
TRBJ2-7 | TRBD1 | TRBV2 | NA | TGTGCCAGCATGTGGACAGGGGGATACGAGCAGTACTTC | CASMWTGGYEQYF
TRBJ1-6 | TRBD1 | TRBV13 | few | TGTGCCAGCAGTTTCAGGGGGCGCGGCGATAATTCACCCCTCCACTTT | CASSFRGRGDNSPLHF
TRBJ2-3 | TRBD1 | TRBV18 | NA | TGTGCCAGCTCACCGAGACAGGGGGAAACGCAGTATTTT | CASSPRQGETQYF
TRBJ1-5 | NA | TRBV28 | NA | TGTGCCAGCAGGGGGGGGTATAGCAATCAGCCCCAGCATTTT | CASRGGYSNQPQHF
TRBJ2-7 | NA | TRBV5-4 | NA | TGTGCCAGCAGCTTCGCGGGGTCCTACGAGCAGTACTTC | CASSFAGSYEQYF
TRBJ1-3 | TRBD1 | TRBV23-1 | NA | TGCGCCAGCAGTCAAGCGGACAGGGCTGGAAACACCATATATTTT | CASSQADRAGNTIYF
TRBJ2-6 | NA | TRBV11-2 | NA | TGTGCCAGCAGCTCGTTACAGAAACAGTTCTCTGGGGCCAACGTCCTGACTTTC | CASSSLQKQFSGANVLTF
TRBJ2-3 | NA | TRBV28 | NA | TGTGCCAGCAGTCCCAACGCGGATACGCAGTATTTT | CASSPNADTQYF
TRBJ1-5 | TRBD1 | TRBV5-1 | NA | TGCGCCAGCAGCTTGGACGGGACAGGGGTGCAGCCCCAGCATTTT | CASSLDGTGVQPQHF
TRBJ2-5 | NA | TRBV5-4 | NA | TGTGCCAGCAGCTTGTCAGGGCGCTCTTTGGAGACCCAGTACTTC | CASSLSGRSLETQYF
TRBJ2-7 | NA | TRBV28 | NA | TGTGCCAGCAGTTTATACAGGCCGACCTCCTACGAGCAGTACTTC | CASSLYRPTSYEQYF
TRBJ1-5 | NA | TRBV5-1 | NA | TGCGCCAGCAGCTTGAGAGGGATAGGAAGCAATCAGCCCCAGCATTTT | CASSLRGIGSNQPQHF
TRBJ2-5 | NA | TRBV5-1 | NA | TGCGCCAGCAGGAGGCCAGAAGAGACCCAGTACTTC | CASRRPEETQYF